This T cell receptor (beta chain) was obtained from a study of blood T cell repertoires in COVID-19. Overall study: The United States, Italy and Spain were the sources of the acute and convalescent COVID-19 samples.

The CDR3 loop spans 13 amino acids. Germline assignment: CDR1 SNHLY and CDR2 FYNNEI. V dropped 5 bases and J dropped 2 bases, with 9 bases sitting between them. Under the authors' procedure: Estimates of nucleated cell counts were drawn from the amplification of reference gene primers. Using immunoSEQ multiplex PCR, the repertoire was profiled, and TCRdb retains in-frame clones only, with some absent. That table furnishes V, J and clone size, whereas the DNA furnished D and trimming. The sample has fewer than 200,000 clones, 83% seen once. Sequenced input: peripheral blood. The chain joins TRBV2 to TRBJ1-2; a possible D gene is TRBD1 (6 bases). This sequence originates from a woman of 80 years or more with acute or convalescent COVID-19. The CDR3, as DNA: TGTGCCAGCAGTCCCGACAGGAACTATGGCTACACCTTC. It is translated as CASSPDRNYGYTF.